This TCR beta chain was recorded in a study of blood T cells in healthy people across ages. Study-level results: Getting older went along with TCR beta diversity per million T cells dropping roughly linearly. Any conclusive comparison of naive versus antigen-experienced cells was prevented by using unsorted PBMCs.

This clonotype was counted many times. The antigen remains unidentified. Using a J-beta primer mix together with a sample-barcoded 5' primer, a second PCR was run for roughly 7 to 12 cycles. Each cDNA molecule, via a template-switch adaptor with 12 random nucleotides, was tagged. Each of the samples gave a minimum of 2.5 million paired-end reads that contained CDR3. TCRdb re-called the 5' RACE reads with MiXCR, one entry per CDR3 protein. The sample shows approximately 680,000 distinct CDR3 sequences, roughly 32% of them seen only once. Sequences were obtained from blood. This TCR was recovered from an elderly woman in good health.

CDR3 protein: CASSQYDRTYEQYF. The DNA of the CDR3 is TGTGCCAGCAGCCAATATGACAGGACCTACGAGCAGTACTTC. The chain is built from TRBV5-6 and TRBJ2-7, with D perhaps TRBD1 (6 bases). Trimming pared 4 bases from V and 2 bases from J, leaving 13 bases between. Germline V gene data show CDR1 as SGHDT and CDR2 as YYEEEE. There are 14 residues in the CDR3.